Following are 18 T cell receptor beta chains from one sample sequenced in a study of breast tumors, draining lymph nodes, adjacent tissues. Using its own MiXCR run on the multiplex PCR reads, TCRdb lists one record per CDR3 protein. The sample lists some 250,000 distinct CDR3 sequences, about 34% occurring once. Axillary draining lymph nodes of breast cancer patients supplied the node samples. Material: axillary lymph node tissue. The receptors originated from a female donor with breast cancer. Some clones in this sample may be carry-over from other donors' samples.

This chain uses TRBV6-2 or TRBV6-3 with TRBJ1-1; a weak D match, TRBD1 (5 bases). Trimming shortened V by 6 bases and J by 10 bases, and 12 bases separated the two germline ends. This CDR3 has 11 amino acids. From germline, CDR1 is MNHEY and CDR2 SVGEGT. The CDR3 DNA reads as TGTGCCAGCAGGACCGGGGGGAGAGCTTTCTTT. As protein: CASRTGGRAFF.

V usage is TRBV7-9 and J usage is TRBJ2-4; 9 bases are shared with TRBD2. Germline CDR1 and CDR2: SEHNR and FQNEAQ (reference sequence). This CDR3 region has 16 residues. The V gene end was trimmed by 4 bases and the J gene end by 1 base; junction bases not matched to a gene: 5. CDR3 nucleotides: TGTGCCAGCAGCTCCCCCAGCGGGGGGGCCAAAAACATTCAGTACTTC. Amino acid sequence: CASSSPSGGAKNIQYF.

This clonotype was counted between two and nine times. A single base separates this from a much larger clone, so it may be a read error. CDR3 nucleotide sequence: TGCAGTGCTCCTTGGGGTGATTCCTACGCGCAGTACTTC. It codes for CSAPWGDSYAQYF. The V and J genes are TRBV20-1 and TRBJ2-7; D is unresolved. The CDR3 runs 13 residues. Per the germline V gene, CDR1 is DFQATT and CDR2 is SNEGSKA (reference sequence).

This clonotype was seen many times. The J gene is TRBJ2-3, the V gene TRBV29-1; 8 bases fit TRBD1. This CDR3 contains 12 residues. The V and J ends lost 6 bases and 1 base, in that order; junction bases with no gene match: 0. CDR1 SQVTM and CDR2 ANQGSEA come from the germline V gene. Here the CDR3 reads CSVGQGTDTQYF. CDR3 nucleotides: TGCAGCGTGGGACAGGGCACAGATACGCAGTATTTT.

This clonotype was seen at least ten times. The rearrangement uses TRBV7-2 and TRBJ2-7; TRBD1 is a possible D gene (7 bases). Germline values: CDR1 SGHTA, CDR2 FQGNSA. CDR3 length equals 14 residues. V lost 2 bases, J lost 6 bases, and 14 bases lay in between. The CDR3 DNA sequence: TGTGCCAGCAGCTTATCGGCAGGGGGACTCGAGCAGTACTTC. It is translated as CASSLSAGGLEQYF. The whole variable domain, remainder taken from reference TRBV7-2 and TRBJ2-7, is GAGVSQSPSNKVTEKGKDVELRCDPISGHTALYWYRQSLGQGLEFLIYFQGNSAPDKSGLPSDRFSAERTGGSVSTLTIQRTQQEDSAVYLCASSLSAGGLEQYFGPGTRLTVT.

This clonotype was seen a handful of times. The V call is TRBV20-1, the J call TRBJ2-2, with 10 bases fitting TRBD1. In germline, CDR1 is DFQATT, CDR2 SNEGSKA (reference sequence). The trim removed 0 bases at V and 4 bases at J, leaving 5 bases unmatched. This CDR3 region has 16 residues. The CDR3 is CSARDSGQGTTGELFF. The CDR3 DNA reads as TGCAGTGCTAGAGATTCGGGACAGGGGACCACCGGGGAGCTGTTTTTT.

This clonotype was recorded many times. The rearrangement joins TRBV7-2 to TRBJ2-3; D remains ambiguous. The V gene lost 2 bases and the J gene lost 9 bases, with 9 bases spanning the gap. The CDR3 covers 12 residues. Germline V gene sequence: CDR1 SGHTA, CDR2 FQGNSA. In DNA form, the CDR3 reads TGTGCCAGCAGCTTAAGTACGGCGACGCAGTATTTT. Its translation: CASSLSTATQYF.

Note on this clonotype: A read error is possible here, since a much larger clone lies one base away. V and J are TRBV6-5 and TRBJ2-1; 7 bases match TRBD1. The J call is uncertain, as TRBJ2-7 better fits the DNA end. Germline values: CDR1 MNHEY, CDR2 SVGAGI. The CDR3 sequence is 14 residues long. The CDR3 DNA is TGTGCCAGCAGTCCGGGACAGTTGACCTACGAGCAGTACTTC. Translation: CASSPGQLTYEQYF.

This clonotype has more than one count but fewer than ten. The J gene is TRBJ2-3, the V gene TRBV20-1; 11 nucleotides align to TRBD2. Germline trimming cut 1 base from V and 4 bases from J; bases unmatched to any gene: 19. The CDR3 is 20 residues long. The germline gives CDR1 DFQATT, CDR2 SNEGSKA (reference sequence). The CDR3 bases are TGCAGTGCTAGAGCTTCGGGACTAGCGGCGGGGCATTCAGTCCCAGATACGCAGTATTTT. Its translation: CSARASGLAAGHSVPDTQYF.

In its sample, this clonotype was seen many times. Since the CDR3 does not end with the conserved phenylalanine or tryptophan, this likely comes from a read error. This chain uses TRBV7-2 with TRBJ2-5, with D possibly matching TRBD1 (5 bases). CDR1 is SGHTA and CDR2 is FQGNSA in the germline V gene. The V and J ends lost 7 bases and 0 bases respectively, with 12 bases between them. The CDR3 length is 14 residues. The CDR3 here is CASNHGANQETQYL. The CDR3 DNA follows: TGTGCCAGCAACCATGGGGCCAACCAAGAGACCCAGTACCTC.

The CDR3 here is CASSSVGLAGVKYF. In DNA, the CDR3 is TGTGCCAGCAGCTCCGTGGGACTAGCGGGAGTGAAGTACTTC. This chain uses TRBV13 with TRBJ2-7, with 14 positions matching TRBD2. CDR1 and CDR2 (germline): PRHDT, FYEKMQ (reference sequence). This CDR3 is 14 amino acids long. V gave up 4 bases and J gave up 11 bases; unmatched junction bases: 7.

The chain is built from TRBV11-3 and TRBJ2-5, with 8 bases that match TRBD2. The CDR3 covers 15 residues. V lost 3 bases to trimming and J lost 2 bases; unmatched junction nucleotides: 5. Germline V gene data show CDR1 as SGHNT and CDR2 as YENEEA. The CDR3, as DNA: TGTGCCAGCAGCTTTCGGGAGGGGGTACAAGAGACCCAGTACTTC. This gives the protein CASSFREGVQETQYF.

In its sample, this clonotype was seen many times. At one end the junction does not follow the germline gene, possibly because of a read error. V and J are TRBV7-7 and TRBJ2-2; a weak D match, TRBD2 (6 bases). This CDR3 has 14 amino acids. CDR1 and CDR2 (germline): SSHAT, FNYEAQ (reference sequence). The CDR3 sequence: CASSLDRDSGELFF. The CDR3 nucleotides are TGTGCTAGCAGCTTAGATAGGGACTCCGGGGAGCTGTTTTTT.

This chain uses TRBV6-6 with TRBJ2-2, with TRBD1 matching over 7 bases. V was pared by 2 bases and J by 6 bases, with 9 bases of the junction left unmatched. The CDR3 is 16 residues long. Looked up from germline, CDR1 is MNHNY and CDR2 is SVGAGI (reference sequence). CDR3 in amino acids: CASSYAGTVGAGELFF. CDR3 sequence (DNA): TGTGCCAGCAGTTACGCCGGGACAGTAGGGGCCGGGGAGCTGTTTTTT.

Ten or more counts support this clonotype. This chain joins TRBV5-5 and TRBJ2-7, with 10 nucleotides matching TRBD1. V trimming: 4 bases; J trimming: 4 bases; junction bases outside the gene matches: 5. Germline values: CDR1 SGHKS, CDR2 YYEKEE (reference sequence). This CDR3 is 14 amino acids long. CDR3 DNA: TGTGCCAGCAGCAAGGACAGGGGGGATTACGAGCAGTACTTC. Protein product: CASSKDRGDYEQYF.

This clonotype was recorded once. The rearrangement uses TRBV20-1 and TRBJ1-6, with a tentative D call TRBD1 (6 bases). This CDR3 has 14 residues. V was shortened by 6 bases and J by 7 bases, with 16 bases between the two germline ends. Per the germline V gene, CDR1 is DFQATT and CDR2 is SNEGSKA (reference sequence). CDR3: CSAPRGAGNSPLHF. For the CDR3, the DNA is TGCAGTGCACCTCGGGGGGCAGGGAATTCACCCCTCCACTTT.

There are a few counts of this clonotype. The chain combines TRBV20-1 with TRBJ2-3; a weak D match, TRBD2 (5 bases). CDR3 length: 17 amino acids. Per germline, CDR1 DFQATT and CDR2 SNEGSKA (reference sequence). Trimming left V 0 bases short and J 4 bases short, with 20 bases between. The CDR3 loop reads CSARDFLSSAASDTQYF. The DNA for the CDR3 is TGCAGTGCTAGAGATTTTTTGAGTAGCGCGGCCTCAGATACGCAGTATTTT.

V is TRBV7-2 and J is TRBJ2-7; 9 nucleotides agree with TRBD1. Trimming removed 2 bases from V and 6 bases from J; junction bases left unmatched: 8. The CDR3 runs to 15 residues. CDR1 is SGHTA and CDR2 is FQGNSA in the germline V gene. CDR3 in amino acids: CASSLLGQGITEQYF. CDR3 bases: TGTGCCAGCAGCTTACTGGGACAGGGCATAACCGAGCAGTACTTC.